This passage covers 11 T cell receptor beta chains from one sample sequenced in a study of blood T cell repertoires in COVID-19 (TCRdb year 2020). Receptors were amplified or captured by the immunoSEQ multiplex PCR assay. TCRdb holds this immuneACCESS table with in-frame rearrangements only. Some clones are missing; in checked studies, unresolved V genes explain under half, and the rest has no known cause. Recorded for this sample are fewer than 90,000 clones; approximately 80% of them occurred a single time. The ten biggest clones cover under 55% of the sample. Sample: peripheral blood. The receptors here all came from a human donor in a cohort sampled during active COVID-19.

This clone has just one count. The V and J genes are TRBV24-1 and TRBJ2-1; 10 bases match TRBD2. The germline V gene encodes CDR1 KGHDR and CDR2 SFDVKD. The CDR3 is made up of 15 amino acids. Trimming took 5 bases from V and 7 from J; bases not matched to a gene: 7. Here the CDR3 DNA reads TGTGCCACCAGTGGTCTAGCGGGAGCTGTTAATGAGCAGTTCTTC. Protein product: CATSGLAGAVNEQFF.

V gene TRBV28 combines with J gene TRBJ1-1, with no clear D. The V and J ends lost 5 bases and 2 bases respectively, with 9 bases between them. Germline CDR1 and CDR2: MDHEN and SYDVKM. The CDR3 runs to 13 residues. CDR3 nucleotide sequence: TGTGCCAGCAGTCTTCCCTTCAACACTGAAGCTTTCTTT. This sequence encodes CASSLPFNTEAFF.

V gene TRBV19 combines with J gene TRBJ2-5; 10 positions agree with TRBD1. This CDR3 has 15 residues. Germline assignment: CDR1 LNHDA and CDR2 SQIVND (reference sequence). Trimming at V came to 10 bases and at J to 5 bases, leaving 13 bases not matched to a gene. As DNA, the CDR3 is TGTGCCACCTCAGCACGGACAGGGGGTAAGGAGACCCAGTACTTC. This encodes CATSARTGGKETQYF.

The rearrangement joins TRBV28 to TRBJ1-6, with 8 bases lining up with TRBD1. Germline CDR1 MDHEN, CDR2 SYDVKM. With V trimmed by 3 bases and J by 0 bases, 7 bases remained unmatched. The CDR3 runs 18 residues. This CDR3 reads CASSLTGAQSSYNSPLHF. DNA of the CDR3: TGTGCCAGCAGTTTGACAGGGGCCCAGAGCTCCTATAATTCACCCCTCCACTTT.

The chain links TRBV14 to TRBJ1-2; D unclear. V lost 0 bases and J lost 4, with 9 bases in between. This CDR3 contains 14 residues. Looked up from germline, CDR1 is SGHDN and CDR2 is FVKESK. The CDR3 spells CASSQDLAVYGYTF. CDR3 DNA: TGTGCCAGCAGCCAAGATTTGGCCGTCTATGGCTACACCTTC.

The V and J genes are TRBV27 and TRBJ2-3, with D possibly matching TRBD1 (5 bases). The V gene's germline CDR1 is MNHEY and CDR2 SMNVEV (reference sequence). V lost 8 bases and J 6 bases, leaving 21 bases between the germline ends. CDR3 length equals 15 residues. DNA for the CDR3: TGTGCCAGCTCCCTAGGCTGGGGCGGAAGGGATACGCAGTATTTT. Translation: CASSLGWGGRDTQYF.

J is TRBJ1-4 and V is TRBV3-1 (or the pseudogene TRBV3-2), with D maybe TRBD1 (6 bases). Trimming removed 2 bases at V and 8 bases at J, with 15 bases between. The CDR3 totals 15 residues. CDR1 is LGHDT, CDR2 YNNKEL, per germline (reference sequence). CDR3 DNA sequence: TGTGCCAGCAGCCAACAGACAGGTCTATTGGAAAAACTGTTTTTT. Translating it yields CASSQQTGLLEKLFF.

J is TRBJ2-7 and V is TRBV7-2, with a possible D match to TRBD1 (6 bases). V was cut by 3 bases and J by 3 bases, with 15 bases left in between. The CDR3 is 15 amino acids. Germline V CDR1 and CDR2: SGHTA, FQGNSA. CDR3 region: CASSFPKTGNYEQYF. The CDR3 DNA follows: TGTGCCAGCAGCTTCCCTAAGACAGGAAACTACGAGCAGTACTTC. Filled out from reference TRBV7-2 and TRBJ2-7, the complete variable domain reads GAGVSQSPSNKVTEKGKDVELRCDPISGHTALYWYRQSLGQGLEFLIYFQGNSAPDKSGLPSDRFSAERTGGSVSTLTIQRTQQEDSAVYLCASSFPKTGNYEQYFGPGTRLTVT.

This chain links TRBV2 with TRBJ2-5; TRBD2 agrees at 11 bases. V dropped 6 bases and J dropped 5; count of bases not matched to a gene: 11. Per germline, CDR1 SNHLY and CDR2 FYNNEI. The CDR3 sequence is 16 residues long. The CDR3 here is CASSDTLAGGKETQYF. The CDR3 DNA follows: TGTGCCAGCAGCGACACCCTAGCGGGAGGAAAGGAGACCCAGTACTTC.

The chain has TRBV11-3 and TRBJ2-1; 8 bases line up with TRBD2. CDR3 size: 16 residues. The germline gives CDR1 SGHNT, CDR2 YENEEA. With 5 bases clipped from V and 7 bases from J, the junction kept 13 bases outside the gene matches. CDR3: CASSPTSGSLLNEQFF. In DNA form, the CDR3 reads TGTGCCAGCAGCCCTACAAGCGGGAGTTTGTTAAATGAGCAGTTCTTC. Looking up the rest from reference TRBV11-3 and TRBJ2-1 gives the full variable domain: EAGVVQSPRYKIIEKKQPVAFWCNPISGHNTLYWYLQNLGQGPELLIRYENEEAVDDSQLPKDRFSAERLKGVDSTLKIQPAELGDSAVYLCASSPTSGSLLNEQFFGPGTRLTVL.

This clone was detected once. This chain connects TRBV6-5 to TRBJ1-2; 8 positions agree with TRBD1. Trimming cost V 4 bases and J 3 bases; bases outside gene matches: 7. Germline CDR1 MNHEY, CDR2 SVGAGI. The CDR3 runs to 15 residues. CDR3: CASSSQGVKDYGYTF. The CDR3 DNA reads TGTGCCAGCAGTTCACAGGGGGTAAAGGACTATGGCTACACCTTC.